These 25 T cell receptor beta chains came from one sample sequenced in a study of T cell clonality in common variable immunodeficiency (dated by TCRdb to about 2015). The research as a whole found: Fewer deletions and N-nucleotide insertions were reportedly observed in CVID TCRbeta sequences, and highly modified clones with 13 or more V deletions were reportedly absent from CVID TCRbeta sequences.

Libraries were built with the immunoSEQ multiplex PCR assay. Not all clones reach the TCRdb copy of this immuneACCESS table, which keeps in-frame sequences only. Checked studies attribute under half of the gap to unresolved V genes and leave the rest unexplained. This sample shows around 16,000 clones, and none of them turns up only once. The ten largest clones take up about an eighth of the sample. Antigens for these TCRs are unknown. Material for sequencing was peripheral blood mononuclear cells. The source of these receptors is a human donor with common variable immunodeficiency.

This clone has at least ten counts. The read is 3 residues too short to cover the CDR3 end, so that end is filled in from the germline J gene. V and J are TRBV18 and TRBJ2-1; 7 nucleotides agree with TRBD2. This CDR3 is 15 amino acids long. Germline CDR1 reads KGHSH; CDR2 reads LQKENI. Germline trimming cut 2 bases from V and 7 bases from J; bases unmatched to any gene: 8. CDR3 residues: CASSPLGTNSNEQFF. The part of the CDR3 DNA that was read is TGTGCCAGCTCACCATTAGGGACTAATTCTAATGAG.

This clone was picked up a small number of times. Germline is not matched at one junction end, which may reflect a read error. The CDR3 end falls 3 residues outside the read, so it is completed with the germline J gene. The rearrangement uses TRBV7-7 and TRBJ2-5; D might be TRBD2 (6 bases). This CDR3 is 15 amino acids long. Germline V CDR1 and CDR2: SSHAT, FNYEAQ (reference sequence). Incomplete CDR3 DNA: TGTGCTAGCAGCCATACTTGGCGGGATCAAGAGACC. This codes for CASSHTWRDQET. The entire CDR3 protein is CASSHTWRDQETQYF.

This CDR3 is CASSTTGNEKLFF. The covered CDR3 bases are TGTGCCAGTAGTACGACAGGGAATGAAAAA. The chain is built from TRBV19 and TRBJ1-4; 7 nucleotides align to TRBD1. The read ends 3 residues before the CDR3 terminus; that terminus is restored from the germline J gene. The V segment lost 4 bases and the J segment 5 bases; nucleotides outside the gene matches: 1. This CDR3 contains 13 residues. Germline CDR1 LNHDA, CDR2 SQIVND (reference sequence).

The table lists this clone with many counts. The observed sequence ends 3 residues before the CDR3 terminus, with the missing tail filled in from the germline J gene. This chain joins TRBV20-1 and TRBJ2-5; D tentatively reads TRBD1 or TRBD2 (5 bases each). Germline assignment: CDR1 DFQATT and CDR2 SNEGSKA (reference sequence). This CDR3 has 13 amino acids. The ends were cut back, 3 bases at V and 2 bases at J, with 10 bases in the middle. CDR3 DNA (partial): TGCAGTGCTAGGAGGGGATCTCAAGAGACC. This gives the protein CSARRGSQET. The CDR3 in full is CSARRGSQETQYF.

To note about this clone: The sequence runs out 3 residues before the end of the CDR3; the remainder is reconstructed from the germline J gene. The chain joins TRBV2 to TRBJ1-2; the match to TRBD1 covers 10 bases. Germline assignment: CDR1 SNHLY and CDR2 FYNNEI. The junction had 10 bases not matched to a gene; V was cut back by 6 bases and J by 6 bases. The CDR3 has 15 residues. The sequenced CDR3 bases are TGTGCCAGCAGCGAAACAGGACAGGGGGTCCATGGC. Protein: CASSETGQGVHG. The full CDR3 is CASSETGQGVHGYTF.

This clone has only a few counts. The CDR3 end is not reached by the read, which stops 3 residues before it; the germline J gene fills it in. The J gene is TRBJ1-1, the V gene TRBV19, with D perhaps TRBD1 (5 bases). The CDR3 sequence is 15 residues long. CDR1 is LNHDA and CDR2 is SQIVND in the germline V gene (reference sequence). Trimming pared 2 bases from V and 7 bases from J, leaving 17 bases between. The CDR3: CASSITGWRGGEAFF. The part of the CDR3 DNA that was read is TGTGCCAGTAGTATAACGGGCTGGAGGGGAGGTGAA.

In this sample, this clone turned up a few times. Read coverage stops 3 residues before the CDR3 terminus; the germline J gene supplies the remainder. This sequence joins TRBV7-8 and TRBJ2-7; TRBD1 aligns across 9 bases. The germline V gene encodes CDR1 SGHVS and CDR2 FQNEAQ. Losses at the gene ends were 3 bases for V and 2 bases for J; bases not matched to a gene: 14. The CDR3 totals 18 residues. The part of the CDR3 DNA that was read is TGTGCCAGCAGCTTGGACAAATACTCGGGACAGGGCGCCTACGAG. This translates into CASSLDKYSGQGAYE. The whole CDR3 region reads CASSLDKYSGQGAYEQYF.

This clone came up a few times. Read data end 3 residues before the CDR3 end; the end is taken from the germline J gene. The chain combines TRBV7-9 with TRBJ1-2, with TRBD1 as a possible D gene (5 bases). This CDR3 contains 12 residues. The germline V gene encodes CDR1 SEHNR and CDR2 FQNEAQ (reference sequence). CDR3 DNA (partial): TGTGCCAGCAGCAATACGGACACCGGC. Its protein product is CASSNTDTG. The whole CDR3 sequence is CASSNTDTGYTF.

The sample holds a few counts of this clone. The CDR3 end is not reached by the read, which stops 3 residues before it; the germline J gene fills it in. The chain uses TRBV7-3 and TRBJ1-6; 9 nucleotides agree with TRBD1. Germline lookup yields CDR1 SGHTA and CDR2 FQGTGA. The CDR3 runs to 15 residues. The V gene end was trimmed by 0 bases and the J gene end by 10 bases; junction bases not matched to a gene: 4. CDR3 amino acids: CASSLTNRGQSPLHF. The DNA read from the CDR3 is TGTGCCAGCAGCTTAACGAACAGGGGGCAGTCACCC.

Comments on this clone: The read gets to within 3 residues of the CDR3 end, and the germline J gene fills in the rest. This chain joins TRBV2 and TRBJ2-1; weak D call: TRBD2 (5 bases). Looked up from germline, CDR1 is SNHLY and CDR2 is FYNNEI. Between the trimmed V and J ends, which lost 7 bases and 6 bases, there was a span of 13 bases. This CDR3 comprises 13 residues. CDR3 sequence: CASKKDFSNEQFF. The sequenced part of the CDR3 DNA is TGTGCCAGCAAAAAGGACTTTTCCAATGAG.

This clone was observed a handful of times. CDR3 bases read: TGTGCCAGTAGTGACAGGGGACCGGGAGTGGGCGTGGATGAG. Protein: CASSDRGPGVGVDE. The whole CDR3 reads CASSDRGPGVGVDEQFF. This chain joins TRBV19 and TRBJ2-1; 8 nucleotides match TRBD1. The read ends 3 residues early relative to the CDR3; the germline J gene fills the gap. The CDR3 extends over 17 amino acids. The junction had 17 bases not matched to a gene; V was cut back by 5 bases and J by 8 bases. Germline V gene data show CDR1 as LNHDA and CDR2 as SQIVND (reference sequence). Looking up the rest from reference TRBV19 and TRBJ2-1 gives the full variable domain: DGGITQSPKYLFRKEGQNVTLSCEQNLNHDAMYWYRQDPGQGLRLIYYSQIVNDFQKGDIAEGYSVSREKKESFPLTVTSAQKNPTAFYLCASSDRGPGVGVDEQFFGPGTRLTVL.

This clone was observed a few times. The sequenced CDR3 bases are TGTGCCAGTAGTATAGATGGGGCAGGGATTCAGCCC. This encodes CASSIDGAGIQP. The complete CDR3 protein is CASSIDGAGIQPQHF. The V gene is TRBV19, the J gene TRBJ1-5, with a tentative D call TRBD1 (5 bases). The read gets to within 3 residues of the CDR3 end, and the germline J gene fills in the rest. The CDR3 totals 15 residues. CDR1 is LNHDA and CDR2 is SQIVND in the germline V gene (reference sequence). V dropped 0 bases and J dropped 6 bases, with 12 bases sitting between them.

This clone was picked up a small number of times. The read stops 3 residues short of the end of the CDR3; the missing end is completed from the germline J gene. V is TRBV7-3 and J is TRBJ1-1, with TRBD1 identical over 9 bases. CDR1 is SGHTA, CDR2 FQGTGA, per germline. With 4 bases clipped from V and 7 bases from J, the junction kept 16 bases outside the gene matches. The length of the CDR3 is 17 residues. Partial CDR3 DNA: TGTGCCAGCAGCTCCCCCGAATTGGACAGGGGTGGCAATGAA. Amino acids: CASSSPELDRGGNE. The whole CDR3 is CASSSPELDRGGNEAFF. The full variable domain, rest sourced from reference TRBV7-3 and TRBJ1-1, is GAGVSQTPSNKVTEKGKYVELRCDPISGHTALYWYRQSLGQGPEFLIYFQGTGAADDSGLPNDRFFAVRPEGSVSTLKIQRTERGDSAVYLCASSSPELDRGGNEAFFGQGTRLTVV.

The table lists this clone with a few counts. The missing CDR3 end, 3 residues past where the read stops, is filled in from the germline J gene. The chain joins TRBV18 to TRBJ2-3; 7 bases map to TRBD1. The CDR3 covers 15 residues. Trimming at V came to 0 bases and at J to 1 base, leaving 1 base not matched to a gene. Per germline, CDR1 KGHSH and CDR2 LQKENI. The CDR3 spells CASSPPQGGTDTQYF. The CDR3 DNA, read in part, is TGTGCCAGCTCACCACCCCAGGGGGGCACAGATACG.

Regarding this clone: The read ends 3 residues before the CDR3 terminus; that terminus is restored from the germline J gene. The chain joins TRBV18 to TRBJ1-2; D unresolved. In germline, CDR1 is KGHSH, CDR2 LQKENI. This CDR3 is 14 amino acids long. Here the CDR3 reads CASSPPSLRGGYTF. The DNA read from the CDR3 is TGTGCCAGCTCACCACCCTCGCTCCGAGGGGGC.

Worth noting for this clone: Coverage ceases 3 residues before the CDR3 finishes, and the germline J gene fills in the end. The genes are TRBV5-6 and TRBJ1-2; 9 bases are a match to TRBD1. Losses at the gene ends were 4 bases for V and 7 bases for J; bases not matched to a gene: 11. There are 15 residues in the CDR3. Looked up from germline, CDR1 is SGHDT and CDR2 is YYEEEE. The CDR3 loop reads CASSPTGGDRVGYTF. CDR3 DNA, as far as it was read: TGTGCCAGCAGCCCGACTGGGGGGGACAGGGTTGGC.

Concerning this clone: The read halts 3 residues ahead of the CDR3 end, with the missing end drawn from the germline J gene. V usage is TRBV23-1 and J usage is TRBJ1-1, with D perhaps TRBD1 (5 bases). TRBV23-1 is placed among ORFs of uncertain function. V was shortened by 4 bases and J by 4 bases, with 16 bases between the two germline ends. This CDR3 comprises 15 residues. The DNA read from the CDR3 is TGCGCCAGCAGTCGCCACCCAGGGTTTATCACTGAA. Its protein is CASSRHPGFITE. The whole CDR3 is CASSRHPGFITEAFF.

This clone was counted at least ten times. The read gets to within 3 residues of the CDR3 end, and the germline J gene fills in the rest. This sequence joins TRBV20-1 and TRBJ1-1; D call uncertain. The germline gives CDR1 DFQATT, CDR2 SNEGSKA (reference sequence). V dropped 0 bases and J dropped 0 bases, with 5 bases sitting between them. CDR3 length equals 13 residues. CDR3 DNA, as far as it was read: TGCAGTGCTAGAGATCCGGTGAACACTGAA. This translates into CSARDPVNTE. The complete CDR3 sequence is CSARDPVNTEAFF.

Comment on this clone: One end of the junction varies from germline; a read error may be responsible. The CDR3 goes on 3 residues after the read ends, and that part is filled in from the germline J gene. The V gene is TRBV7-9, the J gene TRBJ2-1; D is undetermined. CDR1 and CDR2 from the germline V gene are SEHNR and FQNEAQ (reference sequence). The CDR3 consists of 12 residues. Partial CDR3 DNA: TGTTCCAGCAGCTCCTACCTCCATGAG. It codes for CSSSSYLHE. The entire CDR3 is CSSSSYLHEQFF.

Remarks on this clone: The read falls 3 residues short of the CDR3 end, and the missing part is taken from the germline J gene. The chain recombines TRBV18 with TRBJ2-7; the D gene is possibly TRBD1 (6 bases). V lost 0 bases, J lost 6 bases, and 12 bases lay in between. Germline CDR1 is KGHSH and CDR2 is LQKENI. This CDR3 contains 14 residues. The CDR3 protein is CASSPPMGAGEQYF. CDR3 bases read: TGTGCCAGCTCACCACCAATGGGGGCTGGCGAG.

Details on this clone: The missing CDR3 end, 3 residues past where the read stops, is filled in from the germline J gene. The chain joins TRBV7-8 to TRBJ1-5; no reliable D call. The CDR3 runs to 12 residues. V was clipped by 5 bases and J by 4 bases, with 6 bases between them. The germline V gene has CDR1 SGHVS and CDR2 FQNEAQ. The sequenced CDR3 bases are TGTGCCAGCAGCGACATAAATCAGCCC. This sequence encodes CASSDINQP. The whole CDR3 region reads CASSDINQPQHF.

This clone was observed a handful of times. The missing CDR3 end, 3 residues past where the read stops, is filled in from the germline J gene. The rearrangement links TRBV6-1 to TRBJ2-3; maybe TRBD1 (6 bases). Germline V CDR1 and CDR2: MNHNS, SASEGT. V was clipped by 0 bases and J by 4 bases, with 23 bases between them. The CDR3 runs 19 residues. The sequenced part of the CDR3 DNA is TGTGCCAGCAGTGAAGCTAAGGGGGTATGGGGGCGTCCCGCAGATACG. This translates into CASSEAKGVWGRPADT. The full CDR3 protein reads CASSEAKGVWGRPADTQYF.

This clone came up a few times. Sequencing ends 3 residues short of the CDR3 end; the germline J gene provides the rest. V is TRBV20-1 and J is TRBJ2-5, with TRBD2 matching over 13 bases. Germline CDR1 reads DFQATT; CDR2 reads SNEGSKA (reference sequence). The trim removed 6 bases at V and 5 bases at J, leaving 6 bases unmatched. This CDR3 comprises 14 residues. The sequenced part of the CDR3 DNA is TGCAGTGCGGGGACTAGCGGGGAAAGTGAGACC. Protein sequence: CSAGTSGESET. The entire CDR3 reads CSAGTSGESETQYF.

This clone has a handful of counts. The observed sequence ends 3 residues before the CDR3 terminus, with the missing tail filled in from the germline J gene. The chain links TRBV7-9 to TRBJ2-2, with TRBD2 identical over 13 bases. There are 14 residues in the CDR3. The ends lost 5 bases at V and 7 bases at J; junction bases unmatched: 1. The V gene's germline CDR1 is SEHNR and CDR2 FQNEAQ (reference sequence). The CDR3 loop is CASSGLAGVGELFF. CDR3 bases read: TGTGCCAGCAGCGGACTAGCGGGGGTCGGGGAG.

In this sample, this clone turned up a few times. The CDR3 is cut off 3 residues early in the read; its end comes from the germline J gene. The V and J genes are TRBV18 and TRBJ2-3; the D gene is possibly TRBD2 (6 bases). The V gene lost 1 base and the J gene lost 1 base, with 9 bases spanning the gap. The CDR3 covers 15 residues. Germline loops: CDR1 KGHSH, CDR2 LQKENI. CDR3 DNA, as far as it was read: TGTGCCAGCTCACCACGCGGCGGGGGCACAGATACG. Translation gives CASSPRGGGTDT. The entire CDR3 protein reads CASSPRGGGTDTQYF.